This TCR beta chain stems from a study of shared clonotypes between healthy human individuals. Approximately 30,000 T cell genomes (about 300 ng DNA) went into each PBMC replicate. Sequencing was performed with immunoSEQ multiplex PCR; in TCRdb, only in-frame clones are kept and a portion is missing. Here the sample spans 450,000 to 500,000 clones, 81% being singletons. V shed 0 bases, J shed 4 bases, and the junction held 4 bases outside the gene matches. The CDR3 extends over 16 amino acids. The germline gives CDR1 SGHRS, CDR2 YFSETQ. This chain uses TRBV5-1 with TRBJ2-1, with 10 bases that match TRBD2. The clonotype was recovered from a woman between 40 and 50 years old in good health. Some clones in this sample may be carry-over from other donors' samples. Sequencing was performed on PBMCs. CDR3 nucleotide sequence: TGCGCCAGCAGCTTGGAACTAGCGGGGCAATACAATGAGCAGTTCTTC. Translating gives CASSLELAGQYNEQFF.